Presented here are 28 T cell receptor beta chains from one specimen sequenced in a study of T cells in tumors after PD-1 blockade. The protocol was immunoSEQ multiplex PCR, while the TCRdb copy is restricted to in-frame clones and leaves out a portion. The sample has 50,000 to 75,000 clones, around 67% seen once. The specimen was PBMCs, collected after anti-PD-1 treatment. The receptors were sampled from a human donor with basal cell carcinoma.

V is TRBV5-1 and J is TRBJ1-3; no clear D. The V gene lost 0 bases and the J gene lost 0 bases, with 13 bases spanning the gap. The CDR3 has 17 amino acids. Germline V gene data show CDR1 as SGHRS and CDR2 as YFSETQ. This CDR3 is CASSLVPSRYSGNTIYF. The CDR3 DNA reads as TGCGCCAGCAGCTTGGTCCCCAGTAGATACTCTGGAAACACCATATATTTT.

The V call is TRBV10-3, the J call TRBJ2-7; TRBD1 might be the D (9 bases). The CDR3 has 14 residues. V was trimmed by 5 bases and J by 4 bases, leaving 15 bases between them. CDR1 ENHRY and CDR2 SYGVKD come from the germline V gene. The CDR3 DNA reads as TGTGCCATCAGTCGTAGCGGGACAGGGTACGAGCAGTACTTC. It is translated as CAISRSGTGYEQYF.

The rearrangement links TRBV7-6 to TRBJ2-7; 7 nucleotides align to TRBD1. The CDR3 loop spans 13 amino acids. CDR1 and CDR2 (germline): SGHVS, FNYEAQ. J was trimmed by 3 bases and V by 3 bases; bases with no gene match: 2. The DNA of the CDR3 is TGTGCCAGCAGCTTTCGACAGGGCTACGAGCAGTACTTC. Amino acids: CASSFRQGYEQYF.

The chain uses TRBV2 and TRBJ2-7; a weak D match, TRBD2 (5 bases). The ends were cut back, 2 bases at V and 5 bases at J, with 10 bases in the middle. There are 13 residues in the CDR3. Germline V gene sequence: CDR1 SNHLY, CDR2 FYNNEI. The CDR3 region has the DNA TGTGCCAGCAGTGAAACTAGGATGAACGAGCAGTACTTC. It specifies CASSETRMNEQYF.

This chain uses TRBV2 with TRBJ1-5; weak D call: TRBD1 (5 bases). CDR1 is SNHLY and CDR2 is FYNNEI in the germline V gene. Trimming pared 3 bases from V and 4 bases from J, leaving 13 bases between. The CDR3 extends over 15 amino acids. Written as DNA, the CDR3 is TGTGCCAGCAGTGAGGCGGGGGGAAGGAATCAGCCCCAGCATTTT. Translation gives CASSEAGGRNQPQHF. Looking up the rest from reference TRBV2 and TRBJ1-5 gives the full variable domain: EPEVTQTPSHQVTQMGQEVILRCVPISNHLYFYWYRQILGQKVEFLVSFYNNEISEKSEIFDDQFSVERPDGSNFTLKIRSTKLEDSAMYFCASSEAGGRNQPQHFGDGTRLSIL.

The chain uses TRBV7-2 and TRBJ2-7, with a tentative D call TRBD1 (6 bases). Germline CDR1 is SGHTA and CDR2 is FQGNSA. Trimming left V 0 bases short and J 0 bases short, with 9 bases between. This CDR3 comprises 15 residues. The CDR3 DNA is TGTGCCAGCAGCTTAGCGGGGGCCTACTCCTACGAGCAGTACTTC. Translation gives CASSLAGAYSYEQYF.

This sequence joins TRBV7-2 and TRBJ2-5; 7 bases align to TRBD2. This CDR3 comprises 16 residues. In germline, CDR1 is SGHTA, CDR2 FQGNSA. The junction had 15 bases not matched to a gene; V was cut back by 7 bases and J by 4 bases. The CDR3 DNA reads TGTGCCAGCACCCTCAACGGGGGGAAAGGAGGAGAGACCCAGTACTTC. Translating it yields CASTLNGGKGGETQYF.

The DNA of the CDR3 is TGCGCCAGCAGCTTGGGGCCGGGAATTGGCTATGGCTACACCTTC. This sequence encodes CASSLGPGIGYGYTF. The chain combines TRBV5-1 with TRBJ1-2; no reliable D call. The CDR3 loop spans 15 amino acids. CDR1 SGHRS and CDR2 YFSETQ come from the germline V gene. V was trimmed by 0 bases and J by 4 bases, leaving 13 bases between them.

Written as DNA, the CDR3 is TGCGCCAGCAGCCTGGGGACTAGCGGAAACAATGAGCAGTTCTTC. Its translation: CASSLGTSGNNEQFF. The chain combines TRBV5-1 with TRBJ2-1; 11 bases fit TRBD2. CDR3 size: 15 residues. J lost 5 bases, V lost 4 bases, and 5 bases had no gene match. Germline V gives CDR1 SGHRS, CDR2 YFSETQ.

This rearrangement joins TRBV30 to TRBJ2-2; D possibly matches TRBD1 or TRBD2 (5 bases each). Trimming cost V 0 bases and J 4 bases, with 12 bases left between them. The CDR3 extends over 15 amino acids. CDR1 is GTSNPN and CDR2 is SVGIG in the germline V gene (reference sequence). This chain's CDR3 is CAWSVRGRGTGELFF. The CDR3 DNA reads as TGTGCCTGGAGTGTACGGGGACGGGGCACCGGGGAGCTGTTTTTT.

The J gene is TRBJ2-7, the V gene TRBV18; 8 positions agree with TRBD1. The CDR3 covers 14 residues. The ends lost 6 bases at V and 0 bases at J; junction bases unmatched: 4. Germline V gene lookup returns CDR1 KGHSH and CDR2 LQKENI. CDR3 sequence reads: CASSSDRASYEQYF. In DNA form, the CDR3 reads TGTGCCAGCTCGTCGGACAGGGCCTCCTACGAGCAGTACTTC.

CDR3 amino acids: CASSSTGGGRGYTF. DNA of the CDR3: TGTGCCAGCAGTTCTACAGGGGGCGGAAGGGGCTACACCTTC. This sequence joins TRBV5-4 and TRBJ1-2; 9 positions agree with TRBD1. V lost 5 bases to trimming and J lost 8 bases; unmatched junction nucleotides: 10. This CDR3 spans 14 amino acids. CDR1 and CDR2 (germline): SGHNT, YYREEE (reference sequence).

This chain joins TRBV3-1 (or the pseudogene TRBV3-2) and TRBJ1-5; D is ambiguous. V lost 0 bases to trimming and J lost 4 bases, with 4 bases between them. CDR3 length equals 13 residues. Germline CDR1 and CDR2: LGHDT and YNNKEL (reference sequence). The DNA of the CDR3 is TGTGCCAGCAGCCAAGACCTTAATCAGCCCCAGCATTTT. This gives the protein CASSQDLNQPQHF.

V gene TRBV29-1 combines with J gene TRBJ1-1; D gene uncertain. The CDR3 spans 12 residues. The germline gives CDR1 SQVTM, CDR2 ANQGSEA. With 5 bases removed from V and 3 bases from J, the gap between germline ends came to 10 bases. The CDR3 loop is CSVSDGDTEAFF. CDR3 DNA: TGCAGCGTTTCAGACGGGGACACTGAAGCTTTCTTT.

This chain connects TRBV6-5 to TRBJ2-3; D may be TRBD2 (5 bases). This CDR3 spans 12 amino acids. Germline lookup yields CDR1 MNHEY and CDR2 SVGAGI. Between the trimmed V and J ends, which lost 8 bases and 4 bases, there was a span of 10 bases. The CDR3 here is CASSLVPDTQYF. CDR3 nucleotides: TGTGCCAGCTCACTAGTCCCAGATACGCAGTATTTT.

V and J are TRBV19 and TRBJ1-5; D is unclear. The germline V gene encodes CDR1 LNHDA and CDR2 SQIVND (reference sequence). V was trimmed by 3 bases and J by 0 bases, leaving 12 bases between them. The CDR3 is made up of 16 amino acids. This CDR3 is CASSMWRDYSNQPQHF. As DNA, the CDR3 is TGTGCCAGTAGTATGTGGAGAGATTATAGCAATCAGCCCCAGCATTTT. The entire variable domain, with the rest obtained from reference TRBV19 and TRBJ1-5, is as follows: DGGITQSPKYLFRKEGQNVTLSCEQNLNHDAMYWYRQDPGQGLRLIYYSQIVNDFQKGDIAEGYSVSREKKESFPLTVTSAQKNPTAFYLCASSMWRDYSNQPQHFGDGTRLSIL.

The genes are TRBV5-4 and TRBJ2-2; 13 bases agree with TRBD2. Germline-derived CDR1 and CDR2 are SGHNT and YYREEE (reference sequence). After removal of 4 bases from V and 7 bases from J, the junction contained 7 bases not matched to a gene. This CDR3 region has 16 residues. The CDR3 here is CASSPTSGGAHGELFF. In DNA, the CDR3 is TGTGCCAGCAGCCCTACTAGCGGGGGGGCCCACGGGGAGCTGTTTTTT.

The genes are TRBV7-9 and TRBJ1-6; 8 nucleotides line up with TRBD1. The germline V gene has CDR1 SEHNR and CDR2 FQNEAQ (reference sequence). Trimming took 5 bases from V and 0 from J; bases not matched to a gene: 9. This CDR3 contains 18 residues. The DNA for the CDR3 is TGTGCCAGCAGCGCAGACAGGGGAGGGCTCTCCTATAATTCACCCCTCCACTTT. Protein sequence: CASSADRGGLSYNSPLHF.

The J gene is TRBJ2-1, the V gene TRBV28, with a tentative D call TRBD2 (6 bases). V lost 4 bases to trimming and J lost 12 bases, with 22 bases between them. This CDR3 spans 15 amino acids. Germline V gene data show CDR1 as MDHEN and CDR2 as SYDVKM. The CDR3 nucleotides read TGTGCCAGCAGTTCAACGGGAGCGGGTTCGGCCCCGCAGTTCTTC. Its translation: CASSSTGAGSAPQFF.

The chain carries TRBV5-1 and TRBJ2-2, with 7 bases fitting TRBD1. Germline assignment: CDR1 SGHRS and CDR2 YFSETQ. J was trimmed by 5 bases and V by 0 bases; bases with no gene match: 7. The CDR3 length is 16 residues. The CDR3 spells CASSLEGGVRTGELFF. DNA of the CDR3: TGCGCCAGCAGCTTGGAAGGGGGCGTGAGGACCGGGGAGCTGTTTTTT.

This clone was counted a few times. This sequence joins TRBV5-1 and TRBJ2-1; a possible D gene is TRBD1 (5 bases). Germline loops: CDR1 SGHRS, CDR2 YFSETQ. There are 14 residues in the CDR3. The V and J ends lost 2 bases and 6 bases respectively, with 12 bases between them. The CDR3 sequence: CASSFGARFNEQFF. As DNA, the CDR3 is TGCGCCAGCAGCTTTGGGGCCCGGTTCAATGAGCAGTTCTTC.

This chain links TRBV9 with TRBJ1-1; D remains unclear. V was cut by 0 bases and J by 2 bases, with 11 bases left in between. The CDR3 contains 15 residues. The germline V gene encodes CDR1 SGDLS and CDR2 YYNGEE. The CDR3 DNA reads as TGTGCCAGCAGCGTAGCTCCGACTCTAAACACTGAAGCTTTCTTT. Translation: CASSVAPTLNTEAFF.

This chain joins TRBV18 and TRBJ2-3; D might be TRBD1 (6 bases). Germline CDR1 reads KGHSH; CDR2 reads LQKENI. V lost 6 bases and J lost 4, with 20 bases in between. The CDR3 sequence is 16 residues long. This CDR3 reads CASSRVLGASADTQYF. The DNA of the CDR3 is TGTGCCAGCTCGAGGGTTCTGGGGGCTTCGGCAGATACGCAGTATTTT.

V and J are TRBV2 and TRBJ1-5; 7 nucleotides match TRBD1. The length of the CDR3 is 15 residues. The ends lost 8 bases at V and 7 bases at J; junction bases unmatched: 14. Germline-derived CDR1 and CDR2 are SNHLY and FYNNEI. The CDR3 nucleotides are TGTGCCAGCCTTGCCCACGAGGGGGCCCAACAGCCCCAGCATTTT. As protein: CASLAHEGAQQPQHF.

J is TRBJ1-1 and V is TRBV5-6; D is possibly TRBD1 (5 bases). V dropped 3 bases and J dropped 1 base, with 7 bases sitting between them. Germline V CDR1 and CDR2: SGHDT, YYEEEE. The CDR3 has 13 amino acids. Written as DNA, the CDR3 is TGTGCCAGCAGCTATACAGGGAACACTGAAGCTTTCTTT. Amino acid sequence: CASSYTGNTEAFF.

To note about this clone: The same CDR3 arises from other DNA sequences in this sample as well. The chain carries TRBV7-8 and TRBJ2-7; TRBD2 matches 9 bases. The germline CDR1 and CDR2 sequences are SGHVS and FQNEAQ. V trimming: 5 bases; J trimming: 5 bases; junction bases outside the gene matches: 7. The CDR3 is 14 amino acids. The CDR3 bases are TGTGCCAGCAGCCGGCGGGGGGGGGCGGACGAGCAGTACTTC. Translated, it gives CASSRRGGADEQYF.

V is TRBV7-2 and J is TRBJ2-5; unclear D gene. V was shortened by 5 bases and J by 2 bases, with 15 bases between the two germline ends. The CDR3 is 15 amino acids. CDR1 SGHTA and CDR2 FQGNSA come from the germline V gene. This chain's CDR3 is CASSLTPVGQETQYF. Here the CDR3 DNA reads TGTGCCAGCAGCCTCACTCCCGTGGGACAAGAGACCCAGTACTTC.

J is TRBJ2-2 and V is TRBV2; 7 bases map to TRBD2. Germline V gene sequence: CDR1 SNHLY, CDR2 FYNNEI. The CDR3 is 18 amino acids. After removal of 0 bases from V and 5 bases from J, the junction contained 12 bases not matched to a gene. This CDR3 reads CASSEALRGGGNTGELFF. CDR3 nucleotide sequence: TGTGCCAGCAGTGAAGCGCTTCGGGGCGGGGGAAATACCGGGGAGCTGTTTTTT.